These 32 T cell receptor beta chains came from one sample sequenced in a study of blood T cell repertoires in COVID-19 (dated by TCRdb to the early 2020s). Library generation was performed with the immunoSEQ multiplex PCR assay. The table comes from immuneACCESS by way of TCRdb, which keeps in-frame sequences with V and J called. Part of the clones is missing from these tables; in studies checked, under half for an unresolved V gene and the rest for unknown reasons. The sample yields 200,000 to 250,000 clones; roughly four fifths were counted once. The ten most abundant clones make up about 3.4% of the sample. What was sequenced was PBMCs or T cells enriched from blood (not recorded which). These receptors came from a woman aged 55-70 years who had recovered from COVID-19.

This clone was counted between two and nine times. V usage is TRBV7-9 and J usage is TRBJ2-1, with no clear D. This CDR3 contains 15 residues. Trimming cost V 4 bases and J 7 bases, with 17 bases left between them. The germline V gene encodes CDR1 SEHNR and CDR2 FQNEAQ (reference sequence). DNA for the CDR3: TGTGCCAGCAGCTCCCGCTTAGGAGTTCAAAATGAGCAGTTCTTC. The encoded protein is CASSSRLGVQNEQFF.

In DNA form, the CDR3 reads TGTGCCAGCACCCTTTTCTCGGGACAAACTCCCTACAATGAGCAGTTCTTC. As protein: CASTLFSGQTPYNEQFF. This rearrangement joins TRBV28 to TRBJ2-1; possible D gene TRBD1, 6 bases. This CDR3 region has 17 residues. CDR1 is MDHEN, CDR2 SYDVKM, per germline. V shed 7 bases and J shed 2 bases, with 21 bases lying between them.

In this sample, this clone turned up a few times. J is TRBJ2-7 and V is TRBV7-3; possible D gene TRBD1, 6 bases. Germline V gives CDR1 SGHTA, CDR2 FQGTGA. The CDR3 is 13 residues long. Trimming stripped 6 bases from V and 1 base from J, with 10 bases between. This CDR3 is CASSKGGSYEQYF. DNA of the CDR3: TGTGCCAGCAGTAAAGGGGGTTCCTACGAGCAGTACTTC.

This chain links TRBV11-3 with TRBJ2-1; D is perhaps TRBD2 (5 bases). CDR1 is SGHNT and CDR2 is YENEEA in the germline V gene. Trimming removed 5 bases from V and 6 bases from J, with 11 bases in between. This CDR3 spans 13 amino acids. CDR3 DNA sequence: TGTGCCAGCAGCCCACTAGATTCCAATGAGCAGTTCTTC. This gives the protein CASSPLDSNEQFF.

V is TRBV6-1 and J is TRBJ1-1, with unresolved D. Germline assignment: CDR1 MNHNS and CDR2 SASEGT. V was shortened by 2 bases and J by 8 bases, with 15 bases between the two germline ends. The CDR3 contains 14 residues. The CDR3 here is CASSEFGTLKEAFF. The DNA for the CDR3 is TGTGCCAGCAGTGAATTTGGCACCTTAAAGGAAGCTTTCTTT.

This chain links TRBV15 with TRBJ2-1; TRBD1 matches at 10 bases. There are 15 residues in the CDR3. The ends lost 3 bases at V and 10 bases at J; junction bases unmatched: 9. Germline loops: CDR1 LNHNV, CDR2 YYDKDF (reference sequence). CDR3 amino acids: CATSSRDRGDSEQFF. The DNA for the CDR3 is TGTGCCACCAGCAGTCGGGACAGGGGAGACAGCGAGCAGTTCTTC.

The genes are TRBV7-9 and TRBJ2-2; D is undetermined. V gave up 3 bases and J gave up 5 bases, with 7 bases separating them. The germline V gene encodes CDR1 SEHNR and CDR2 FQNEAQ (reference sequence). The CDR3 loop spans 13 amino acids. CDR3 DNA: TGTGCCAGCAGCTTGGCCGGGACCGGGGAGCTGTTTTTT. Its translation is CASSLAGTGELFF.

In its sample, this clone was seen many times. V usage is TRBV6-1 and J usage is TRBJ2-1; D not resolved. V was clipped by 6 bases and J by 9 bases, with 9 bases between them. From germline, CDR1 is MNHNS and CDR2 SASEGT. The CDR3 covers 11 residues. CDR3 in DNA: TGTGCCAGCAGCCCCTCCGGTGAGCAGTTCTTC. It yields the protein CASSPSGEQFF.

This sequence joins TRBV6-1 and TRBJ2-7, with 9 bases matching TRBD2. CDR1 MNHNS and CDR2 SASEGT come from the germline V gene. The V segment lost 5 bases and the J segment 7 bases; nucleotides outside the gene matches: 12. The CDR3 totals 15 residues. CDR3 protein: CASSSSGLALREQYF. Written as DNA, the CDR3 is TGTGCCAGCAGTTCGTCGGGACTAGCACTAAGGGAGCAGTACTTC.

This chain joins TRBV5-1 and TRBJ2-5, with D possibly matching TRBD1 (6 bases). Trimming cost V 5 bases and J 2 bases, with 16 bases left between them. Germline CDR1 SGHRS, CDR2 YFSETQ. CDR3 size: 15 residues. The CDR3 DNA reads as TGCGCCAGCAGTCGCCAGACCGGGACACAAGAGACCCAGTACTTC. This sequence encodes CASSRQTGTQETQYF.

The V gene is TRBV6-2 or TRBV6-3, the J gene TRBJ2-1, with TRBD2 identical over 12 bases. Germline V CDR1 and CDR2: MNHEY, SVGEGT. The V gene end was trimmed by 2 bases and the J gene end by 8 bases; junction bases not matched to a gene: 10. The CDR3 is 17 residues long. The chain's CDR3 is CASSYPLAGGPTYEQFF. For the CDR3, the DNA is TGTGCCAGCAGTTACCCTCTAGCGGGGGGGCCTACCTATGAGCAGTTCTTC.

The chain recombines TRBV7-2 with TRBJ1-2, with 9 bases matching TRBD1. CDR1 SGHTA and CDR2 FQGNSA come from the germline V gene. The V gene end was trimmed by 6 bases and the J gene end by 0 bases; junction bases not matched to a gene: 8. The CDR3 loop spans 16 amino acids. CDR3 nucleotides: TGTGCCAGCAGTTTACGCCGGGACAGGGCTAACTATGGCTACACCTTC. Its protein product is CASSLRRDRANYGYTF. The whole variable domain, remainder taken from reference TRBV7-2 and TRBJ1-2, is GAGVSQSPSNKVTEKGKDVELRCDPISGHTALYWYRQSLGQGLEFLIYFQGNSAPDKSGLPSDRFSAERTGGSVSTLTIQRTQQEDSAVYLCASSLRRDRANYGYTFGSGTRLTVV.

DNA of the CDR3: TGTGCCAGCTCACCCGGAGGAGGGAGAGTTTCAGATACGCAGTATTTT. Amino acid sequence: CASSPGGGRVSDTQYF. This sequence joins TRBV18 and TRBJ2-3, with D perhaps TRBD2 (6 bases). The CDR3 consists of 16 residues. Looked up from germline, CDR1 is KGHSH and CDR2 is LQKENI. V dropped 3 bases and J dropped 4 bases, with 17 bases sitting between them.

The chain combines TRBV5-8 with TRBJ2-5; a weak D match, TRBD1 (7 bases). CDR3 length: 14 residues. V lost 5 bases to trimming and J lost 4 bases, with 15 bases between them. Germline values: CDR1 SGHTS, CDR2 YDEGEE. This CDR3 is CASRPQGGLETQYF. Here the CDR3 DNA reads TGTGCCAGCAGACCCCAGGGGGGCTTAGAGACCCAGTACTTC.

The V and J genes are TRBV19 and TRBJ1-5, with a tentative D call TRBD1 (6 bases). Germline assignment: CDR1 LNHDA and CDR2 SQIVND (reference sequence). The length of the CDR3 is 13 residues. Trimming shortened V by 4 bases and J by 5 bases, and 9 bases separated the two germline ends. CDR3 residues: CASSTQGHQPQHF. Here the CDR3 DNA reads TGTGCCAGTAGTACACAGGGACATCAGCCCCAGCATTTT.

The rearrangement links TRBV11-3 to TRBJ2-3; 10 bases align to TRBD1. This CDR3 contains 16 residues. With V trimmed by 5 bases and J by 1 base, 6 bases remained unmatched. The germline CDR1 and CDR2 sequences are SGHNT and YENEEA. The DNA of the CDR3 is TGTGCCAGCAGCCTCGAAGGGACAGGGGGCACAGATACGCAGTATTTT. This codes for CASSLEGTGGTDTQYF.

The chain links TRBV5-1 to TRBJ1-4; no clear D gene. The V gene's germline CDR1 is SGHRS and CDR2 YFSETQ. The CDR3 length is 16 residues. Trimming stripped 2 bases from V and 3 bases from J, with 14 bases between. The CDR3 nucleotides read TGCGCCAGCAGCTTTGAGGTAGGAGGAGCTAATGAAAAACTGTTTTTT. Translating gives CASSFEVGGANEKLFF. Drawing the rest from reference TRBV5-1 and TRBJ1-4, the complete variable domain is KAGVTQTPRYLIKTRGQQVTLSCSPISGHRSVSWYQQTPGQGLQFLFEYFSETQRNKGNFPGRFSGRQFSNSRSEMNVSTLELGDSALYLCASSFEVGGANEKLFFGSGTQLSVL.

The rearrangement joins TRBV19 to TRBJ1-1; 7 bases align to TRBD1. V lost 4 bases and J lost 14; bases outside the gene matches: 13. CDR3 size: 13 residues. CDR1 is LNHDA, CDR2 SQIVND, per germline (reference sequence). In DNA form, the CDR3 reads TGTGCCAGTAGTACCCGGGACAGTAATAGACCCTTCTTT. Amino acid sequence: CASSTRDSNRPFF.

The chain carries TRBV14 and TRBJ1-6; 7 bases fit TRBD1. The CDR3 extends over 14 amino acids. J was trimmed by 5 bases and V by 6 bases; bases with no gene match: 4. CDR1 and CDR2 (germline): SGHDN, FVKESK. The CDR3 spells CASRYRGHNSPLHF. The CDR3 DNA follows: TGTGCCAGCAGGTACAGGGGCCATAATTCACCCCTCCACTTT.

The chain couples TRBV20-1 to TRBJ2-5; no clear D. Trimming cost V 3 bases and J 0 bases, with 11 bases left between them. The CDR3 consists of 14 residues. The germline V gene encodes CDR1 DFQATT and CDR2 SNEGSKA (reference sequence). The CDR3 region is CSASPDWYQETQYF. The CDR3 DNA is TGCAGTGCTAGTCCCGACTGGTACCAAGAGACCCAGTACTTC.

This clone appeared a single time. The J gene is TRBJ1-5, the V gene TRBV15, with D possibly TRBD1 on 6 matching bases. Trimming cost V 1 base and J 7 bases, with 14 bases left between them. CDR3 length: 15 residues. The germline gives CDR1 LNHNV, CDR2 YYDKDF (reference sequence). The CDR3 protein is CATSRGLLQGQPQHF. CDR3 bases: TGTGCCACCAGCAGAGGCCTGCTTCAGGGGCAGCCCCAGCATTTT.

This chain uses TRBV5-8 with TRBJ1-2, with 10 bases matching TRBD1. CDR1 and CDR2 from the germline V gene are SGHTS and YDEGEE. Trimming at V came to 3 bases and at J to 5 bases, leaving 7 bases not matched to a gene. The CDR3 contains 15 residues. The CDR3 bases are TGTGCCAGCAGCTCGGGACAGGGGATTTGGTATGGCTACACCTTC. It specifies CASSSGQGIWYGYTF.

The V call is TRBV6-1, the J call TRBJ1-4; possible D gene TRBD1, 6 bases. V was cut by 4 bases and J by 2 bases, with 23 bases left in between. Germline lookup yields CDR1 MNHNS and CDR2 SASEGT. The CDR3 extends over 19 amino acids. CDR3 bases: TGTGCCAGCAGTGCGGCCGGTGGCAGGGGAGAATGGACTAATGAAAAACTGTTTTTT. Translation: CASSAAGGRGEWTNEKLFF.

V is TRBV9 and J is TRBJ2-3; a possible D gene is TRBD2 (6 bases). Trimming removed 4 bases from V and 4 bases from J, with 10 bases in between. CDR3 length: 13 amino acids. Per germline, CDR1 SGDLS and CDR2 YYNGEE. CDR3 sequence (DNA): TGTGCCAGCAGCCGGCGGGGCCCAGATACGCAGTATTTT. Translating it yields CASSRRGPDTQYF.

This rearrangement joins TRBV29-1 to TRBJ1-1, with TRBD1 matching over 11 bases. The V gene's germline CDR1 is SQVTM and CDR2 ANQGSEA. The CDR3 extends over 13 amino acids. V lost 8 bases and J lost 0; bases outside the gene matches: 2. In DNA, the CDR3 is TGCAGCACGGGACAGGGGGTGAACACTGAAGCTTTCTTT. Protein: CSTGQGVNTEAFF.

The chain recombines TRBV18 with TRBJ2-7; tentative D call: TRBD1 (5 bases). Germline V lookup: CDR1 KGHSH, CDR2 LQKENI. Deletions cut 5 bases from V and 5 bases from J, with 19 bases between. The CDR3 sequence is 15 residues long. In nucleotides, the CDR3 is TGTGCCAGCTCAGCAAACAGGCCGCCTCAGGACGAGCAGTACTTC. It yields the protein CASSANRPPQDEQYF.

V is TRBV29-1 and J is TRBJ1-2; TRBD1 is a possible D gene (6 bases). The CDR3 is 17 residues long. Trimming left V 4 bases short and J 7 bases short, with 28 bases between. CDR1 is SQVTM, CDR2 ANQGSEA, per germline. The CDR3 sequence is CSVGPPLVNNREGGYTF. For the CDR3, the DNA is TGCAGCGTTGGCCCGCCCCTGGTTAACAACAGGGAGGGTGGCTACACCTTC.

The CDR3 nucleotides are TGCGCCAGTGCAAAAAACACAGGGATCACTGAAGCTTTCTTT. Its translation: CASAKNTGITEAFF. V and J are TRBV5-1 and TRBJ1-1; possibly TRBD1 for D (6 bases). CDR3 length: 14 amino acids. CDR1 and CDR2 from the germline V gene are SGHRS and YFSETQ. Trimming took 8 bases from V and 4 from J, leaving 18 bases between them.

The chain employs TRBV7-2 and TRBJ1-6, with D perhaps matching TRBD1 (6 bases). V was cut by 1 base and J by 6 bases, with 10 bases left in between. CDR1 and CDR2 (germline): SGHTA, FQGNSA. The length of the CDR3 is 15 residues. The CDR3 spells CASSLVGGANSPLHF. The CDR3 DNA follows: TGTGCCAGCAGCTTAGTGGGGGGGGCTAATTCACCCCTCCACTTT.

The chain joins TRBV4-3 to TRBJ1-1, with D unclear. Germline assignment: CDR1 LGHNA and CDR2 YSLEER. The V end lost 0 bases, the J end lost 1 base, and 6 bases lay between the germline ends. CDR3 size: 14 residues. CDR3 loop: CASSQDAENTEAFF. CDR3 DNA sequence: TGCGCCAGCAGCCAAGATGCGGAGAACACTGAAGCTTTCTTT.

The genes are TRBV3-1 (or the pseudogene TRBV3-2) and TRBJ2-1, with D possibly being TRBD1 (5 bases). With 1 base removed from V and 8 bases from J, the gap between germline ends came to 6 bases. There are 12 residues in the CDR3. Germline CDR1 is LGHDT and CDR2 is YNNKEL (reference sequence). CDR3 residues: CASSQAGYEQFF. CDR3 coding DNA: TGTGCCAGCAGCCAAGCAGGGTATGAGCAGTTCTTC.

This clone occurred a few times. This chain joins TRBV27 and TRBJ1-5; 7 positions agree with TRBD1. The junction had 5 bases not matched to a gene; V was cut back by 6 bases and J by 0 bases. The CDR3 is 15 amino acids. Germline CDR1 reads MNHEY; CDR2 reads SMNVEV (reference sequence). The CDR3 loop is CASSLGGSSNQPQHF. The CDR3 DNA sequence: TGTGCCAGCAGCTTAGGGGGCAGTAGCAATCAGCCCCAGCATTTT.